This paragraph reports one TCR beta chain. This clone was counted a single time. The specificity of this receptor is unknown. No base-level quality is on record; no much larger clone is a single base apart. TCRbeta CDR3 regions were amplified from genomic DNA by means of the immunoSEQ Assay, a bias-controlled multiplex PCR. The authors processed their data as follows. Within the assay, amplification of reference gene primers was used to estimate how many nucleated cells each sample contained. To quantify the absolute abundance of each unique TCRbeta CDR3 rearrangement, sequence reads were collapsed and filtered. For each sample, productive Simpson clonality was calculated as the square root of Simpson's diversity index across productive rearrangements. TCRdb carries this immuneACCESS record with in-frame sequences only. Its versions omit some clonotypes, under half of them owing to an unresolved V gene in the studies checked, with the rest unexplained. Clone size and V and J calls were adopted from that table, with D and trimming inferred from the DNA. For this sample the table gives roughly 200,000 clones, of which about 83% were detected only once. The ten largest clones represent less than 2% of the sample.

These data originate in a study of blood T cell repertoires in COVID-19 (dated by TCRdb to about 2020). Turning to the overall study: Samples covering the acute and convalescent phases of COVID-19 were provided by collaborators in the United States, Italy and Spain. The prospective study material was composed of cDNA or gDNA derived from T cells, B-cell-depleted T cells, or PBMCs. Deeply sampled blood TCRbeta repertoires from subjects exposed to, actively infected with, or recovered from COVID-19 were included in the dataset. A freely available public database, intended as a resource for researchers studying the immune response to SARS-CoV-2, is where the repertoires were released. The samples were drawn from two sources: the first 160 participants of the ongoing ImmuneRACE study, and 1,200 or so subjects contributed by 6 global collaborators. Nearly every sample came with metadata listing a de-identified subject ID, COVID-19 status, age in years and sex. HLA class I and class II types, where available, came from metadata supplied by the sample provider rather than from assay-based typing.

Collaborating institutions collected whole blood in K2EDTA tubes following their own protocols. For TCRbeta analysis, collaborators shipped samples as frozen whole blood, isolated PBMCs, or DNA extracted from either of those sample types. The CDR3 starts with the cysteine, ends with the phenylalanine, and has 14 residues. The read is trimmed to its CDR3 DNA, 42 bases read in frame from base 1. Trimming leaves V shorter by 2 bases and J shorter by 7 bases, with the junction holding 3 bases beyond the gene matches. Looking up the germline V gene yields CDR1 SGHAT and CDR2 FQNNGV. What the authors observed across the whole study: The amount of clinical and demographic metadata varied by source and participant and was provided uncurated.

The sample was peripheral blood. This TCR was recovered from a human donor in a cohort sampled during active COVID-19. The V gene is TRBV11-2 and the J gene is TRBJ2-7, and TRBD2 matches 12 of the central bases. Here the CDR3 is given as CASSLRLAGDEQYF. The sequenced DNA is TGTGCCAGCAGCTTACGACTAGCGGGAGATGAGCAGTACTTC.